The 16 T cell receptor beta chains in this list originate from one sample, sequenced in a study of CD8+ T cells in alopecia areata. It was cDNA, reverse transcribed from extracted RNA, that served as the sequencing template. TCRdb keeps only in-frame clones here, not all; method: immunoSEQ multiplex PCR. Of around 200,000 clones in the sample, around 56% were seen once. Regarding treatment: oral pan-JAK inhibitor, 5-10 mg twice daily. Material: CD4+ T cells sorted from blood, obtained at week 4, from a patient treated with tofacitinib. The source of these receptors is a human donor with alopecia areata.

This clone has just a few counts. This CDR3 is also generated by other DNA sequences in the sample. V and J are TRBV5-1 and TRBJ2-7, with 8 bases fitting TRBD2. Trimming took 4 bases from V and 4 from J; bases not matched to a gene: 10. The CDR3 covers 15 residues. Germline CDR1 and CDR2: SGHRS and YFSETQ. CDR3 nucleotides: TGCGCCAGCAGCCTACGGAGCGGGAGAGAGTACGAGCAGTACTTC. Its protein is CASSLRSGREYEQYF. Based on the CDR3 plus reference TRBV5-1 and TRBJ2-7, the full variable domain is KAGVTQTPRYLIKTRGQQVTLSCSPISGHRSVSWYQQTPGQGLQFLFEYFSETQRNKGNFPGRFSGRQFSNSRSEMNVSTLELGDSALYLCASSLRSGREYEQYFGPGTRLTVT.

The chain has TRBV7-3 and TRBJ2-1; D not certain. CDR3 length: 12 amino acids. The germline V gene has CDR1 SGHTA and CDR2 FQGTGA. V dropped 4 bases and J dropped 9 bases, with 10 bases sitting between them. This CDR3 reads CASSSRPGEQFF. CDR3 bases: TGTGCCAGCAGCTCCCGGCCGGGTGAGCAGTTCTTC.

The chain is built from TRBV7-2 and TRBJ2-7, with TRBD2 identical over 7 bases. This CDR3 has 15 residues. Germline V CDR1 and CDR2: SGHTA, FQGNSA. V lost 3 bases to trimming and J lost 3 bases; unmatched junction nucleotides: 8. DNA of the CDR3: TGTGCCAGCAGCTTCTCCAGCGGGGCTGACTACGAGCAGTACTTC. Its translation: CASSFSSGADYEQYF. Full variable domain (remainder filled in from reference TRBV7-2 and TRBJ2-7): GAGVSQSPSNKVTEKGKDVELRCDPISGHTALYWYRQSLGQGLEFLIYFQGNSAPDKSGLPSDRFSAERTGGSVSTLTIQRTQQEDSAVYLCASSFSSGADYEQYFGPGTRLTVT.

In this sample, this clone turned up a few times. The DNA of the CDR3 is TGCGCCAGCAGCTTGAACGAGCAGTACTTC. Protein product: CASSLNEQYF. This rearrangement joins TRBV5-1 to TRBJ2-7; D ambiguous. V shed 1 base and J shed 5 bases, with 1 base lying between them. This CDR3 comprises 10 residues. Per the germline V gene, CDR1 is SGHRS and CDR2 is YFSETQ.

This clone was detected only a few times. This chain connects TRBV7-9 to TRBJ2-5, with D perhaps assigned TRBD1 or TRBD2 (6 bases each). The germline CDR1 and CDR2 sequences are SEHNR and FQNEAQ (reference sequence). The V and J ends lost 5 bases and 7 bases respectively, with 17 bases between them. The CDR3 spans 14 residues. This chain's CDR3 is CASSTGAALGTQYF. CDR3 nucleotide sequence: TGTGCCAGCAGCACGGGGGCGGCCCTTGGGACCCAGTACTTC. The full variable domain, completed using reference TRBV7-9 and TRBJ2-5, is DTGVSQNPRHKITKRGQNVTFRCDPISEHNRLYWYRQTLGQGPEFLTYFQNEAQLEKSRLLSDRFSAERPKGSFSTLEIQRTEQGDSAMYLCASSTGAALGTQYFGPGTRLLVL.

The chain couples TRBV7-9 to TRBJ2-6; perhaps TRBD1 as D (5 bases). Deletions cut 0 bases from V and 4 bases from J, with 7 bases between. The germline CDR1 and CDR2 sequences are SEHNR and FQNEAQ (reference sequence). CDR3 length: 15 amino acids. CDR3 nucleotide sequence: TGTGCCAGCAGCTTAGCAGGGGTAGGGGCCAACGTCCTGACTTTC. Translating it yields CASSLAGVGANVLTF.

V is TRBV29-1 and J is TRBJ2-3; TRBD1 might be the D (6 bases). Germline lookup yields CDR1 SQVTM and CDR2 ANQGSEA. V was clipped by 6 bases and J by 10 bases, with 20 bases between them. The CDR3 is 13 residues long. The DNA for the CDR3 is TGCAGCGTCTCCACAGGGCCCCGAGGATCGCAGTATTTT. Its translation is CSVSTGPRGSQYF.

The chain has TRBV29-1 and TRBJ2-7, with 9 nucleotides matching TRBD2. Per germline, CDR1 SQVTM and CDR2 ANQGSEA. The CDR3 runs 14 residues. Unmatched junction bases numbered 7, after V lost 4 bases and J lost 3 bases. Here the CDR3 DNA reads TGCAGCGTTGGACAGGGACTAGCTGGCTACGAGCAGTACTTC. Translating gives CSVGQGLAGYEQYF.

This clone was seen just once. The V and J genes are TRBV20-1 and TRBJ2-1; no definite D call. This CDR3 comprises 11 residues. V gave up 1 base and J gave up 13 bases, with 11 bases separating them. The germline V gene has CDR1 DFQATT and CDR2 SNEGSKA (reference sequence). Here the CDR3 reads CSARGIMDQFF. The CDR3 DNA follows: TGCAGTGCTAGAGGGATAATGGACCAGTTCTTC.

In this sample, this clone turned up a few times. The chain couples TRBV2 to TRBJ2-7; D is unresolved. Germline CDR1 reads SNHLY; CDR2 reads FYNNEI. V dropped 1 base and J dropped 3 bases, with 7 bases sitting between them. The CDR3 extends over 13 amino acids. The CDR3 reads CASSEVRGYEQYF. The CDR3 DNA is TGTGCCAGCAGTGAAGTCCGAGGCTACGAGCAGTACTTC.

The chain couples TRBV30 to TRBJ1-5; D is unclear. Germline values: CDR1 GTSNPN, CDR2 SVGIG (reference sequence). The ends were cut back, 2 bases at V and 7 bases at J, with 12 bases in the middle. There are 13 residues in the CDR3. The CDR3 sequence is CAWSTQDRQPQHF. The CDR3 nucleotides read TGTGCCTGGAGTACCCAGGACCGGCAGCCCCAGCATTTT.

The CDR3 region has the DNA TGCAGCGTGGCCCCCGGAGCGGGAGTTTCAGAGACCCAGTACTTC. Translating it yields CSVAPGAGVSETQYF. This rearrangement joins TRBV29-1 to TRBJ2-5; 8 nucleotides match TRBD2. The V gene's germline CDR1 is SQVTM and CDR2 ANQGSEA. This CDR3 is 15 amino acids long. J was trimmed by 4 bases and V by 6 bases; bases with no gene match: 13.

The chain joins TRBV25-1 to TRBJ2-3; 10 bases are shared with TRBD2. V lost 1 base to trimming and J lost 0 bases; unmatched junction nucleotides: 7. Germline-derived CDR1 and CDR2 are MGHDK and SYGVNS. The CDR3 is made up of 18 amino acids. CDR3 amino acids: CASSEFEAGGTSTDTQYF. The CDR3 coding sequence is TGTGCCAGCAGTGAATTCGAAGCGGGAGGGACTAGCACAGATACGCAGTATTTT. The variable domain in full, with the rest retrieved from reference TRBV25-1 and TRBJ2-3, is EADIYQTPRYLVIGTGKKITLECSQTMGHDKMYWYQQDPGMELHLIHYSYGVNSTEKGDLSSESTVSRIRTEHFPLTLESARPSHTSQYLCASSEFEAGGTSTDTQYFGPGTRLTVL.

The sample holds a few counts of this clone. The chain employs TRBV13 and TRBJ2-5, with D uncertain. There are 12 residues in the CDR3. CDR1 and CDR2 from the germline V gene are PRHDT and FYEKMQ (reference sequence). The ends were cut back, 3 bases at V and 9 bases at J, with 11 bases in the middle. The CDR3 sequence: CASSLLRSAQYF. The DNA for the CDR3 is TGTGCCAGCAGCTTGCTCCGTTCCGCCCAGTACTTC.

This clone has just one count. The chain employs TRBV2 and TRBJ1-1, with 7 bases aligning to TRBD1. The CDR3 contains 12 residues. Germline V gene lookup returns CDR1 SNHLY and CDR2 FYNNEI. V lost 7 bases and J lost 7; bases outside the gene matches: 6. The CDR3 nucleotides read TGTGCCAGCAACAGACAGGGAATTGAAGCTTTCTTT. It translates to CASNRQGIEAFF.

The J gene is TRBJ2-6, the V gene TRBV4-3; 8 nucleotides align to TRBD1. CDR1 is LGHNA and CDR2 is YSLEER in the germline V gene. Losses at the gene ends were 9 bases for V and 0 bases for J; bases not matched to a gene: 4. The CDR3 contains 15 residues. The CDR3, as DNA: TGCGCCAGTGGGACAGGCGCCTCTGGGGCCAACGTCCTGACTTTC. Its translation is CASGTGASGANVLTF.